The TCR beta chain under discussion was sequenced for a study of identical twins. CDR1 is SGHRS and CDR2 is YFSETQ in the germline V gene. V trimming: 4 bases; J trimming: 4 bases; junction bases outside the gene matches: 13. This CDR3 has 16 amino acids. Healthy Caucasians made up all donors. The table lists this clonotype with a few counts. A universal primer site was added by template switching, and unique molecular identifiers were carried by the cDNA. TCRdb reprocessed the 5' RACE reads via MiXCR and lists one record per CDR3 protein. The data show roughly 770,000 distinct CDR3 sequences, 15% to 20% seen once. This sample was shared with a second study, whose subject was T cells expressing NK-cell markers. This second study says: The TCR beta repertoires were obtained from sorted CD3+CD56+NKG2C+, CD3+CD56+NKG2C- and CD3+CD56-NKG2C+ T cells.

The rearrangement links TRBV5-1 to TRBJ2-7; 8 bases line up with TRBD2. Material: PBMCs. The clonotype originates from a woman between 18 and 29 years old in good health. CDR3 nucleotide sequence: TGCGCCAGCAGCCCTACCAGGGGAAGCGGGAGTTACGAGCAGTACTTC. This encodes CASSPTRGSGSYEQYF. Complete variable domain (other parts from reference TRBV5-1 and TRBJ2-7): KAGVTQTPRYLIKTRGQQVTLSCSPISGHRSVSWYQQTPGQGLQFLFEYFSETQRNKGNFPGRFSGRQFSNSRSEMNVSTLELGDSALYLCASSPTRGSGSYEQYFGPGTRLTVT.